This entry lists 29 T cell receptor beta chains sequenced from one sample in a study of STAT5B mutations in CD4+ large granular lymphocyte leukemia. Clones were sequenced by immunoSEQ multiplex PCR, and TCRdb holds only the in-frame ones, with some missing. The data contain more than 20,000 clones, 81% of them singletons. Sequenced: CD4+ T cells from blood buffy coats. The receptors derive from a human donor in good health.

The chain combines TRBV7-8 with TRBJ2-3, with D unclear. CDR1 and CDR2 (germline): SGHVS, FQNEAQ. This CDR3 contains 16 residues. V was cut by 2 bases and J by 1 base, with 13 bases left in between. DNA of the CDR3: TGTGCCAGCAGCTTAACGTGGAAAGGCCGCACAGATACGCAGTATTTT. This gives the protein CASSLTWKGRTDTQYF. Full variable domain (missing parts from reference TRBV7-8 and TRBJ2-3): GAGVSQSPRYKVAKRGQDVALRCDPISGHVSLFWYQQALGQGPEFLTYFQNEAQLDKSGLPSDRFFAERPEGSVSTLKIQRTQQEDSAVYLCASSLTWKGRTDTQYFGPGTRLTVL.

The gene calls are TRBV6-5 and TRBJ2-1; TRBD1 might be the D (5 bases). Trimming stripped 2 bases from V and 3 bases from J, with 5 bases between. Germline CDR1 MNHEY, CDR2 SVGAGI. CDR3 length equals 13 residues. In nucleotides, the CDR3 is TGTGCCAGCAGTTACAGGGGCTACAATGAGCAGTTCTTC. Translating gives CASSYRGYNEQFF.

The chain employs TRBV7-7 and TRBJ2-5; 7 positions match TRBD1. CDR1 SSHAT and CDR2 FNYEAQ come from the germline V gene (reference sequence). The CDR3 is 16 residues long. J lost 5 bases, V lost 2 bases, and 11 bases had no gene match. For the CDR3, the DNA is TGTGCCAGCAGCTTACAGACAGGGTCTTCAGAGGAGACCCAGTACTTC. Protein product: CASSLQTGSSEETQYF.

This CDR3 is CASTPSSGTSGTNEQFF. For the CDR3, the DNA is TGTGCCAGCACCCCCTCCTCCGGGACTAGCGGGACCAATGAGCAGTTCTTC. The rearrangement joins TRBV9 to TRBJ2-1; 13 positions agree with TRBD2. J was trimmed by 6 bases and V by 6 bases; bases with no gene match: 12. This CDR3 is 17 amino acids long. CDR1 and CDR2 (germline): SGDLS, YYNGEE. The whole variable domain, filled in from reference TRBV9 and TRBJ2-1, reads DSGVTQTPKHLITATGQRVTLRCSPRSGDLSVYWYQQSLDQGLQFLIQYYNGEERAKGNILERFSAQQFPDLHSELNLSSLELGDSALYFCASTPSSGTSGTNEQFFGPGTRLTVL.

The chain links TRBV11-3 to TRBJ2-3; 10 bases are shared with TRBD1. In germline, CDR1 is SGHNT, CDR2 YENEEA. CDR3 length: 15 residues. The junction had 6 bases not matched to a gene; V was cut back by 5 bases and J by 4 bases. The CDR3 sequence: CASSLGTGEADTQYF. In DNA, the CDR3 is TGTGCCAGCAGCCTAGGGACAGGGGAGGCAGATACGCAGTATTTT.

This clone turned up a few times. V is TRBV7-9 and J is TRBJ1-1, with D uncertain. The V end was cut by 5 bases, the J end by 5 bases, with 15 bases between. CDR3 size: 14 residues. From germline, CDR1 is SEHNR and CDR2 FQNEAQ (reference sequence). CDR3 amino acids: CASSPLGIGTEAFF. Here the CDR3 DNA reads TGTGCCAGCAGCCCCCTGGGGATTGGTACTGAAGCTTTCTTT.

This clone was detected only a few times. The gene calls are TRBV7-9 and TRBJ2-7; the D gene is possibly TRBD1 (6 bases). The V end was cut by 3 bases, the J end by 7 bases, with 22 bases between. The CDR3 is made up of 16 amino acids. The germline gives CDR1 SEHNR, CDR2 FQNEAQ (reference sequence). The CDR3 nucleotides are TGTGCCAGCAGCTTTAGGTACGCCGCAGGGGTGGAGGAGCAGTACTTC. Translation gives CASSFRYAAGVEEQYF.

The J gene is TRBJ2-1, the V gene TRBV5-3, with TRBD2 identical over 7 bases. TRBV5-3 is an ORF, with its function uncertain. The CDR3 sequence is 17 residues long. V dropped 4 bases and J dropped 0; count of bases not matched to a gene: 10. The CDR3 loop reads CARSPRVAGSSYNEQFF. CDR3 nucleotides: TGTGCCAGAAGCCCGAGGGTAGCGGGTAGCTCCTACAATGAGCAGTTCTTC.

The gene calls are TRBV19 and TRBJ2-3; 9 bases line up with TRBD2. Trimming at V came to 1 base and at J to 4 bases, leaving 12 bases not matched to a gene. CDR3 length: 18 amino acids. The germline gives CDR1 LNHDA, CDR2 SQIVND (reference sequence). The CDR3 sequence is CASSIARVAGVSADTQYF. The CDR3 DNA reads as TGTGCCAGTAGTATAGCCAGGGTAGCGGGAGTGAGTGCAGATACGCAGTATTTT.

V usage is TRBV5-1 and J usage is TRBJ1-5; 7 nucleotides match TRBD1. With V trimmed by 4 bases and J by 0 bases, 16 bases remained unmatched. This CDR3 comprises 19 residues. CDR1 SGHRS and CDR2 YFSETQ come from the germline V gene. CDR3 bases: TGCGCCAGCAGCAGGGGCCCTTCGACAGGGCCACGTAGCAATCAGCCCCAGCATTTT. Translating it yields CASSRGPSTGPRSNQPQHF. Full variable domain (rest looked up from reference TRBV5-1 and TRBJ1-5): KAGVTQTPRYLIKTRGQQVTLSCSPISGHRSVSWYQQTPGQGLQFLFEYFSETQRNKGNFPGRFSGRQFSNSRSEMNVSTLELGDSALYLCASSRGPSTGPRSNQPQHFGDGTRLSIL.

The chain is built from TRBV6-5 and TRBJ1-2; 8 bases align to TRBD1. CDR1 is MNHEY and CDR2 is SVGAGI in the germline V gene. The CDR3 totals 13 residues. The trim removed 6 bases at V and 6 bases at J, leaving 6 bases unmatched. CDR3 in DNA: TGTGCCAGCAGCCTCGACAGGGGACATGGCTACACCTTC. Protein product: CASSLDRGHGYTF.

The chain links TRBV4-2 to TRBJ1-2, with 12 bases aligning to TRBD1. Germline V gene sequence: CDR1 LGHNA, CDR2 YNFKEQ. J gave up 4 bases and V 0 bases, and 6 bases lay outside the gene matches. The CDR3 loop spans 17 amino acids. The CDR3 spells CASSQDGTGGAGYGYTF. DNA of the CDR3: TGTGCCAGCAGCCAAGATGGGACAGGGGGCGCCGGCTATGGCTACACCTTC.

The genes are TRBV6-5 and TRBJ2-1; D may match TRBD1 or TRBD2 (5 bases each). The CDR3 length is 15 residues. With 0 bases removed from V and 6 bases from J, the gap between germline ends came to 12 bases. Germline V gene sequence: CDR1 MNHEY, CDR2 SVGAGI. DNA of the CDR3: TGTGCCAGCAGTTACTCGAGAGGGGTTAGCAATGAGCAGTTCTTC. Translation gives CASSYSRGVSNEQFF.

This chain connects TRBV27 to TRBJ2-7; D gene ambiguous. The CDR3 has 15 amino acids. Looked up from germline, CDR1 is MNHEY and CDR2 is SMNVEV (reference sequence). With 5 bases removed from V and 2 bases from J, the gap between germline ends came to 16 bases. CDR3 loop: CASSPTPHTTYEQYV. CDR3 DNA sequence: TGTGCCAGCAGTCCGACACCTCATACTACCTACGAGCAGTACGTC.

The V and J genes are TRBV7-7 and TRBJ2-5; 8 nucleotides match TRBD1. The CDR3 has 15 amino acids. With V trimmed by 2 bases and J by 0 bases, 2 bases remained unmatched. Germline assignment: CDR1 SSHAT and CDR2 FNYEAQ (reference sequence). The CDR3 loop reads CASSLMGQDQETQYF. CDR3 nucleotides: TGTGCCAGCAGCTTAATGGGACAGGACCAAGAGACCCAGTACTTC. The full variable domain, rest sourced from reference TRBV7-7 and TRBJ2-5, is GAGVSQSPRYKVTKRGQDVTLRCDPISSHATLYWYQQALGQGPEFLTYFNYEAQPDKSGLPSDRFSAERPEGSISTLTIQRTEQRDSAMYRCASSLMGQDQETQYFGPGTRLLVL.

V usage is TRBV11-1 and J usage is TRBJ1-1; D gene ambiguous. CDR1 SGHAT and CDR2 FQDESV come from the germline V gene (reference sequence). The CDR3 loop spans 17 amino acids. Trimming took off 2 bases at V and 4 bases at J, with 20 bases between the two ends. The CDR3 loop is CASSLYLDRGGGTEAFF. In DNA form, the CDR3 reads TGTGCCAGCAGCTTATATCTCGACCGGGGAGGAGGCACTGAAGCTTTCTTT.

This chain joins TRBV7-2 and TRBJ1-1; D unclear. The V gene lost 1 base and the J gene lost 2 bases, with 8 bases spanning the gap. Germline V gene sequence: CDR1 SGHTA, CDR2 FQGNSA. CDR3 size: 14 residues. In DNA form, the CDR3 reads TGTGCCAGCAGCTTAGGTGGCAGAAACACTGAAGCTTTCTTT. Residues: CASSLGGRNTEAFF.

The CDR3 is CAISRDRVSPLHF. CDR3 nucleotides: TGTGCCATCAGCCGGGACAGGGTTTCACCCCTCCACTTT. The rearrangement uses TRBV10-3 and TRBJ1-6; 9 bases align to TRBD1. V lost 6 bases, J lost 9 bases, and 3 bases stayed unmatched. Germline V gene data show CDR1 as ENHRY and CDR2 as SYGVKD. This CDR3 has 13 amino acids.

The V gene is TRBV6-1, the J gene TRBJ2-7; 14 bases fit TRBD2. The CDR3 has 17 amino acids. V dropped 0 bases and J dropped 12; count of bases not matched to a gene: 13. Germline CDR1 reads MNHNS; CDR2 reads SASEGT. The CDR3 nucleotides read TGTGCCAGCAGTGAAGCGAGGGGACTAGCGGGAGTGTTTCATCCGTACTTC. Protein product: CASSEARGLAGVFHPYF.

This chain connects TRBV28 to TRBJ1-3, with 7 bases matching TRBD1. CDR3 size: 14 residues. J lost 4 bases, V lost 7 bases, and 7 bases had no gene match. Germline V gene sequence: CDR1 MDHEN, CDR2 SYDVKM. CDR3 sequence: CASTPPTGGNTIYF. As DNA, the CDR3 is TGTGCCAGCACCCCCCCGACAGGGGGAAACACCATATATTTT.

This chain uses TRBV5-1 with TRBJ2-3; possibly TRBD1 or TRBD2 for D (5 bases each). V was pared by 6 bases and J by 3 bases, with 14 bases between. CDR1 is SGHRS and CDR2 is YFSETQ in the germline V gene. The CDR3 contains 14 residues. The CDR3, as DNA: TGCGCCAGCATCCCCGGGGCTAGTACAGATACGCAGTATTTT. This gives the protein CASIPGASTDTQYF. Together with reference TRBV5-1 and TRBJ2-3, the CDR3 gives the full variable domain: KAGVTQTPRYLIKTRGQQVTLSCSPISGHRSVSWYQQTPGQGLQFLFEYFSETQRNKGNFPGRFSGRQFSNSRSEMNVSTLELGDSALYLCASIPGASTDTQYFGPGTRLTVL.

V and J are TRBV4-3 and TRBJ2-5; TRBD2 agrees at 11 bases. Per germline, CDR1 LGHNA and CDR2 YSLEER. V lost 0 bases to trimming and J lost 3 bases; unmatched junction nucleotides: 6. The CDR3 runs 17 residues. The CDR3 DNA follows: TGCGCCAGCAGCCAAGATCCACCGGGACTAGCGGAAGAGACCCAGTACTTC. Its translation: CASSQDPPGLAEETQYF.

V is TRBV4-1 and J is TRBJ1-6; no clear D. V was shortened by 1 base and J by 8 bases, with 12 bases between the two germline ends. CDR3 size: 15 residues. CDR1 and CDR2 (germline): MGHRA, YSYEKL. CDR3 in amino acids: CASSQGRFGDSPLHF. The CDR3 bases are TGCGCCAGCAGCCAAGGGCGGTTTGGGGATTCACCCCTCCACTTT.

The CDR3 sequence is CASSPLAGLNTGELFF. CDR3 sequence (DNA): TGTGCCAGCAGCCCACTAGCGGGCCTAAACACCGGGGAGCTGTTTTTT. V gene TRBV7-3 combines with J gene TRBJ2-2; 9 nucleotides agree with TRBD2. Germline CDR1 SGHTA, CDR2 FQGTGA. This CDR3 is built from 16 residues. With V trimmed by 5 bases and J by 2 bases, 6 bases remained unmatched.

The J gene is TRBJ1-1, the V gene TRBV13; D might be TRBD1 (5 bases). This CDR3 contains 16 residues. Between the trimmed V and J ends, which lost 2 bases and 5 bases, there was a span of 18 bases. The germline gives CDR1 PRHDT, CDR2 FYEKMQ (reference sequence). CDR3 DNA sequence: TGTGCCAGCAGCTTAATGGGACGGCCGATGCTGACTGAAGCTTTCTTT. This codes for CASSLMGRPMLTEAFF. The entire variable domain, with the rest obtained from reference TRBV13 and TRBJ1-1, is as follows: AAGVIQSPRHLIKEKRETATLKCYPIPRHDTVYWYQQGPGQDPQFLISFYEKMQSDKGSIPDRFSAQQFSDYHSELNMSSLELGDSALYFCASSLMGRPMLTEAFFGQGTRLTVV.

The V gene is TRBV5-1, the J gene TRBJ2-3; TRBD2 matches 11 bases. CDR1 is SGHRS and CDR2 is YFSETQ in the germline V gene. The CDR3 spans 17 residues. The J segment lost 3 bases and the V segment lost 4 bases, leaving 10 bases of the junction unmatched. The CDR3 sequence is CASSTGLAGGRTDTQYF. In nucleotides, the CDR3 is TGCGCCAGCAGCACGGGGTTAGCGGGGGGGCGTACAGATACGCAGTATTTT. Variable domain in full (rest from reference TRBV5-1 and TRBJ2-3): KAGVTQTPRYLIKTRGQQVTLSCSPISGHRSVSWYQQTPGQGLQFLFEYFSETQRNKGNFPGRFSGRQFSNSRSEMNVSTLELGDSALYLCASSTGLAGGRTDTQYFGPGTRLTVL.

This chain joins TRBV19 and TRBJ2-2; D gene ambiguous. The CDR3 sequence is 14 residues long. Germline V gives CDR1 LNHDA, CDR2 SQIVND (reference sequence). V was trimmed by 3 bases and J by 0 bases, leaving 5 bases between them. The CDR3 region has the DNA TGTGCCAGTAGTATCCTGACGAACACCGGGGAGCTGTTTTTT. This sequence encodes CASSILTNTGELFF.

The genes are TRBV5-1 and TRBJ1-3; 8 bases match TRBD1. This CDR3 has 14 residues. V shed 1 base, J shed 7 bases, and the junction held 4 bases outside the gene matches. Per the germline V gene, CDR1 is SGHRS and CDR2 is YFSETQ. In nucleotides, the CDR3 is TGCGCCAGCAGCTTGACGACAGGGGCGAACACCATATATTTT. This encodes CASSLTTGANTIYF. The full variable domain, rest sourced from reference TRBV5-1 and TRBJ1-3, is KAGVTQTPRYLIKTRGQQVTLSCSPISGHRSVSWYQQTPGQGLQFLFEYFSETQRNKGNFPGRFSGRQFSNSRSEMNVSTLELGDSALYLCASSLTTGANTIYFGEGSWLTVV.

The chain combines TRBV7-2 with TRBJ2-3, with D tentatively TRBD1 (5 bases). V lost 4 bases and J 0 bases, leaving 8 bases between the germline ends. CDR1 is SGHTA, CDR2 FQGNSA, per germline. The CDR3 covers 14 residues. In DNA form, the CDR3 reads TGTGCCAGCAGCTCAGGGATCAGCACAGATACGCAGTATTTT. Amino acid sequence: CASSSGISTDTQYF.